This T cell receptor beta chain was identified during a study of CD8 T cells in ankylosing spondylitis. Whole-study results and caveats: For ankylosing spondylitis blood, a TCR beta motif of 7 or 8 highly homologous variants appeared characteristic. In ankylosing spondylitis patients, matched synovial fluid reportedly showed significant enrichment of disease-linked clones. Past studies reported some motif variants in reactive arthritis synovial fluid and blood.

The germline V gene encodes CDR1 SGHTA and CDR2 FQGTGA. Losses at the gene ends were 5 bases for V and 6 bases for J; bases not matched to a gene: 11. The CDR3 length is 16 residues. Many counts were recorded for this clonotype. Its antigen is currently unknown. TCRdb re-analysed the 5' RACE reads in MiXCR, keeping a single row per CDR3 protein. Of around 130,000 distinct CDR3 sequences listed, 7% were seen once; the top ten hold more than 10%. The sequenced sample consisted of blood, either unsorted or a sorted T cell fraction (not recorded which). The chain uses TRBV7-3 and TRBJ2-3, with TRBD2 identical over 10 bases. This sequence originates from a male donor with ankylosing spondylitis or in good health (not recorded which). Here the CDR3 reads CASSLSGGVASDTQYF. The CDR3 nucleotides read TGTGCCAGCAGCCTAAGCGGGGGGGTGGCGTCGGATACGCAGTATTTT.